The clone carrying this TCR beta chain was counted at least ten times. The data were obtained in a study of metastatic and nonmetastatic thyroid tumors. Thyroid surgery had not been preceded by any treatment in any patient. TCRdb re-clonotyped the PCR reads through MiXCR. The sample has 30,000 to 35,000 clones; about a sixth are singletons. The CDR3 has 14 amino acids. V was shortened by 6 bases and J by 2 bases, with 10 bases between the two germline ends. Sequenced sample: blood. The sequence derives from a female donor with papillary thyroid cancer or a benign thyroid nodule (not recorded which). Some clones in this sample may be carry-over from other donors' samples. The rearrangement joins TRBV12-3 or TRBV12-4 to TRBJ2-2, with D unclear. The CDR3 coding sequence is TGTGCCAGCAGATCCCGGGCCAACACCGGGGAGCTGTTTTTT. Protein product: CASRSRANTGELFF.